This TCR beta chain emerged from a study of blood T cell repertoires in COVID-19. The wider study: The samples span acute and convalescent COVID-19 from the United States, Italy and Spain. The analysed material was cDNA or gDNA that came from T cells, B-cell-depleted T cells, or PBMCs.

The study recruited people aged 18 to 89 years across about 25 US areas. TCRdb's table, derived via immunoSEQ multiplex PCR, lists solely in-frame clones and lacks some. The table shows more than 300,000 clones, with 88% occurring only once. The sample taken for sequencing was PBMCs or T cells enriched from blood (not recorded which). The origin of this receptor is a woman aged 18-29 years who had recovered from COVID-19.

The CDR3 nucleotides are TGTGCCAGCAGTGTAACCCTCCGGGACAGGGATGGCTACACCTTC. It codes for CASSVTLRDRDGYTF. The gene calls are TRBV2 and TRBJ1-2; 9 nucleotides agree with TRBD1. The V gene's germline CDR1 is SNHLY and CDR2 FYNNEI. CDR3 length: 15 amino acids. After removal of 4 bases from V and 6 bases from J, the junction contained 9 bases not matched to a gene.